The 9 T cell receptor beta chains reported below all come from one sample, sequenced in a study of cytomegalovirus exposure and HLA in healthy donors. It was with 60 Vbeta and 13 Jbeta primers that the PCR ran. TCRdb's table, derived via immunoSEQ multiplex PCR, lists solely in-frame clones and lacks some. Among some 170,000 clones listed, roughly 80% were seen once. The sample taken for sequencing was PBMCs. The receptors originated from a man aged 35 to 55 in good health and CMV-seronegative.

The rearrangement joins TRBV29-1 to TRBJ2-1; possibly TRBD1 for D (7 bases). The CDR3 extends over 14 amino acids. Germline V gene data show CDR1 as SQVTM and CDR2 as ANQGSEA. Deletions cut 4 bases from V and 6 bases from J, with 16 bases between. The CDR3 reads CSVGRGQGGNEQFF. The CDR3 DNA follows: TGCAGCGTTGGGAGGGGCCAGGGGGGCAATGAGCAGTTCTTC.

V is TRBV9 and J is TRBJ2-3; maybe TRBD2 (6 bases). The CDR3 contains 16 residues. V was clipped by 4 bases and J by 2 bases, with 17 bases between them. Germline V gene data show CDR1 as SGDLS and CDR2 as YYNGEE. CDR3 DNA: TGTGCCAGCAGCCGACTCGGCGGGGCTTCCACAGATACGCAGTATTTT. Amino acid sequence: CASSRLGGASTDTQYF. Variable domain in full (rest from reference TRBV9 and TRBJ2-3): DSGVTQTPKHLITATGQRVTLRCSPRSGDLSVYWYQQSLDQGLQFLIQYYNGEERAKGNILERFSAQQFPDLHSELNLSSLELGDSALYFCASSRLGGASTDTQYFGPGTRLTVL.

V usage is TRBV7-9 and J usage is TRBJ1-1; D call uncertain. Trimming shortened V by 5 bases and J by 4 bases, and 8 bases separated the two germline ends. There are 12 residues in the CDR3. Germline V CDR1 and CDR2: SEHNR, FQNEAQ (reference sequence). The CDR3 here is CASSIPFTEAFF. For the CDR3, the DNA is TGTGCCAGCAGCATCCCGTTCACTGAAGCTTTCTTT.

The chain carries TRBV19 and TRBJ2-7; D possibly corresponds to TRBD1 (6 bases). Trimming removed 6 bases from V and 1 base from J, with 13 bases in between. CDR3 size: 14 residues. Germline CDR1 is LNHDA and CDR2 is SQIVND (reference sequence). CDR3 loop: CASSPRGTSYEQYF. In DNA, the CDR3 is TGTGCCAGTAGCCCCAGGGGAACTTCCTACGAGCAGTACTTC.

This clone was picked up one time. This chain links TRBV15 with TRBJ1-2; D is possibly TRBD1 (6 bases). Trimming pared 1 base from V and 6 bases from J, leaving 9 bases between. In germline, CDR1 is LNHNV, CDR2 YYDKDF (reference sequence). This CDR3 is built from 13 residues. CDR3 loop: CATSRVGGDGYTF. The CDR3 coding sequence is TGTGCCACCAGCAGAGTAGGGGGGGATGGCTACACCTTC.

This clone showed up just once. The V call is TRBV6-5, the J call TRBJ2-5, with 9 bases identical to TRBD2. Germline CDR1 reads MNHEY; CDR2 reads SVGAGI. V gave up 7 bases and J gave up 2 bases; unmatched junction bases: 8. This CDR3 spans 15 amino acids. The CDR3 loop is CASTPERGEQETQYF. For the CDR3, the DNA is TGTGCCAGCACCCCTGAGCGGGGGGAACAAGAGACCCAGTACTTC.

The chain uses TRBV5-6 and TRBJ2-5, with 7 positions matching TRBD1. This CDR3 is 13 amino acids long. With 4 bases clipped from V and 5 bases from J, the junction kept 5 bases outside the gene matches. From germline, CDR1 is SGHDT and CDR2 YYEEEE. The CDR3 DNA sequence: TGTGCCAGCAGCCAGACAGGGCAGGAGACCCAGTACTTC. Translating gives CASSQTGQETQYF.

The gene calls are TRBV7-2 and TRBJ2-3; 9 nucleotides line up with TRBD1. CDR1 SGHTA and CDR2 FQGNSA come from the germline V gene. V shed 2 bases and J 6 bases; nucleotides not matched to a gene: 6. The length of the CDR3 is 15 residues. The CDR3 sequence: CASSLRTGEVDTQYF. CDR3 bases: TGTGCCAGCAGCTTAAGGACAGGGGAGGTGGATACGCAGTATTTT. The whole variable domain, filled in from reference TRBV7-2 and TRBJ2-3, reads GAGVSQSPSNKVTEKGKDVELRCDPISGHTALYWYRQSLGQGLEFLIYFQGNSAPDKSGLPSDRFSAERTGGSVSTLTIQRTQQEDSAVYLCASSLRTGEVDTQYFGPGTRLTVL.

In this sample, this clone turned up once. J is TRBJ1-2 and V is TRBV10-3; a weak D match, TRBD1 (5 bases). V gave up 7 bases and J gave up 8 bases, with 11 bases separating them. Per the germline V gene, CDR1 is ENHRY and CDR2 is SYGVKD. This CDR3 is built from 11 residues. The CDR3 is CAITGSGGYTF. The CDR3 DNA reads TGTGCCATCACAGGGTCAGGGGGCTACACCTTC.